Sequencing of this TCR beta chain was carried out in a study of OX40 agonist ivuxolimab in advanced cancers. On the study more broadly: Having had anti-PD-1, anti-PD-L1 or anti-CTLA-4 therapy before was allowed, and about 40% had some. Whole-study results and caveats: The authors did not determine the antigen specificity of the expanded peripheral T cells.

Individuals having autoimmune disease history or systemic immunosuppression were not enrolled. Comments on this clone: Its antigen is not identified.

Generated by immunoSEQ multiplex PCR, the TCRdb table keeps only in-frame clones and is missing some. The data contain roughly 70,000 clones, roughly 80% of them singletons. CDR3 length equals 16 residues. Germline lookup yields CDR1 LNHDA and CDR2 SQIVND (reference sequence). V dropped 8 bases and J dropped 5; count of bases not matched to a gene: 9. The clonotype was recovered from an adult with an advanced solid tumor such as melanoma, head and neck, liver or kidney cancer. The source material was CD4+ or CD8+ T cells sorted from blood, sampled in a trial of the OX40 agonist ivuxolimab. The chain joins TRBV19 to TRBJ2-1; TRBD2 agrees at 13 bases. As DNA, the CDR3 is TGTGCCAGTTTAATGACTAGCGGGGGGATCAACAATGAGCAGTTCTTC. Its protein is CASLMTSGGINNEQFF.